This T cell receptor (beta chain) derives from a study of T cell changes during pregnancy in multiple sclerosis. Sequenced by immunoSEQ multiplex PCR; TCRdb stores in-frame clones only, minus some. Here the sample spans 25,000 to 40,000 clones, about 91% being singletons. V lost 6 bases and J lost 2, with 25 bases in between. The length of the CDR3 is 18 residues. Per germline, CDR1 SGHTA and CDR2 FQGNSA. The receptor was derived from a female donor with multiple sclerosis, enrolled in a pregnancy study. The starting material was CD8+ T cells from peripheral blood mononuclear cells, obtained in the second trimester of pregnancy. The chain is built from TRBV7-2 and TRBJ1-2, with D tentatively TRBD1 (6 bases). CDR3 in amino acids: CASSSTGTQPARNYGYTF. CDR3 sequence (DNA): TGTGCCAGCAGTAGTACAGGGACCCAACCTGCACGCAACTATGGCTACACCTTC.